One T cell receptor beta chain is described in this entry. Its antigen is currently not known. The record has no base qualities; no much larger clone is one base away. This record comes from a study of cytomegalovirus exposure and HLA in healthy donors (dated by TCRdb to the late 2010s). As for the study more broadly: According to an earlier analysis of 587 of the donors, some 170 million T cells yielded 95 million to 140 million unique TCR beta sequences and approximately 300 Gb of sequence data. An early release that covered about 600 HLA-typed donors contained approximately 300 gigabases of sequencing data and tens of millions of unique TCR sequences. Among the roughly 400 genotyped donors, approximately 76% belonged to the genetic ancestry cluster associated with self-reported Caucasian donors. The study aimed to test whether signatures of past pathogen exposure could be identified by cataloging public T cell receptors. The study used immunosequencing to profile the T cell repertoires of more than 650 subjects and linked those repertoires to cytomegalovirus serostatus. A separate validation cohort of roughly 110 different subjects was used in addition to the roughly 700-subject first cohort. To predict cytomegalovirus infection status, the study brought together high-throughput TCR immunosequencing, statistical association of individual TCRs with disease status, and machine learning. A later analysis re-analyzed previously published TCR beta repertoires from 650 to 800 donors and added high-resolution HLA genotyping to study TCR occurrence patterns. Rather than drawing on any new phenotypic data, the later analysis identified candidate immune exposures from TCR beta sequences and the way those sequences occurred across donors. In an earlier analysis of 500 to 650 of the donors, high-throughput TCR beta sequencing was used to judge whether each TCR beta V gene segment behaved as functional or pseudogenic. Donor age, sex, ethnicity and CMV serostatus were compiled alongside the repertoire data. A later genetic analysis used genome-wide SNP genotypes for about 65% of the 666 donors, treating that subset as a discovery cohort. All discovery cohort repertoires had been generated on a single sequencing platform. HLA typing included class I and class II loci at four-digit resolution. The number of donors typed differed by locus, with 629-630 for A, B, C, DRB1 and DQB1, roughly 520 for DQA1, some 570 for DPA1, and under 490 for DPB1. Roughly 5 DR-DQ haplotypes were handled as single units for association and clustering, since linkage in the cohort was strong. Across 398 genotyped donors of the cohort, an average of about 200,000 unique TCR beta nucleotide sequences per donor were sequenced, and approximately 19% of those sequences were non-productive. Results and caveats for the whole study, not just this receptor: Because the 87-base-pair reads could not distinguish some IMGT-functional V segments, including TRBV6-2 and TRBV6-3, those segments were excluded. Assigning TCR associations to individual alleles was difficult when HLA alleles, especially DR and DQ, strongly co-occurred. Broadly in line with IMGT annotations, most TCR beta V segments showed up in productive rearrangements about 90% or about 30% of the time in an earlier analysis of around 550 of the donors. Roughly uniform sequencing depth across donors was assumed in presence/absence analyses, although this assumption may not hold. A later analysis reported that several top co-occurrence clusters appeared linked to parvovirus B19, influenza, CMV and Epstein-Barr virus. Because counts were too low, 15 to 20 rarely observed V segments, including chromosome 9 orphons, were excluded from the earlier analysis of some 540 of the donors. Because HLA typing was missing for some donors at each locus, association tests included only the typed subset. Only TCR beta chains were sequenced in this cohort, and the absence of alpha or paired-chain data limited detectable features. A further reported finding was that TCR beta sequences accurately predicted the HLA-A and HLA-B alleles for most subjects in the first cohort. At a false discovery rate of 0.05, a later analysis linked about 16,000 TCR beta sequences to specific HLA alleles. An association between a missense DCLRE1C variant and V-gene and J-gene trimming of TCR beta chains was found in a later genetic analysis and replicated in an independent cohort. In a later analysis, most CMV-associated TCR beta chains were found to appear HLA-restricted, with HLA associations seemingly driven largely by CMV exposure. According to the authors, the approach could potentially be generalized to other disease states and immunological phenotypes. The classifier was reported to diagnose cytomegalovirus status with high specificity and sensitivity in both the original cohort and the validation cohort. Compared with the roughly 600-donor mean, donors in an Asian-associated ancestry cluster had fewer N-insertions in productive TCRs, according to a later genetic analysis. Immune exposure information for the cohort was limited to CMV serostatus. Three of the identified cytomegalovirus-associated TCR beta chains were confirmed in vitro to be specific for cytomegalovirus antigens. A total of 164 TCR beta chains were listed by the study as associated with cytomegalovirus. A later analysis found that TCR association rates varied across HLA loci, with DRB1 alleles showing the most associated TCRs and HLA-C alleles the fewest. In a later analysis, HLA-associated TCR beta chains showed more clonal expansion and lower generation probabilities than non-associated chains that were equally common. While some public TCRs were present in many individuals, most TCR sequences turned up only very rarely across donors. The sequencing pipeline was judged likely to have produced a cluster of highly shared sequence variants as a technical artifact. Correlated functional status among segregating V segments might reflect linkage disequilibrium, but an unknown experimental factor could not be ruled out.

The CDR3 starts with the cysteine, ends with the phenylalanine, and has 16 residues. Only CDR3 DNA is held: 48 bases, read in frame from base 1. V is pruned by 6 bases and J by 3 bases, leaving 13 bases of the junction without a gene match. Per the germline V gene (reference sequence), SGHNT is the CDR1 and YYREEE is the CDR2. The cohort comprised several hundred healthy bone marrow donors. Cohort members were all nominally healthy when sampled, although unrecorded immune exposures were likely present. The donor tested CMV seropositive and was one of the 289 seropositive cohort members. Every donor gave a peripheral blood sample, and the peripheral blood mononuclear cells from that sample were used for TCR beta sequencing. The Qiagen DNeasy Blood Extraction Kit was used to extract genomic DNA from the blood cell samples. Library creation used the immunoSEQ multiplex PCR assay. A mixture of 60 forward primers for TCR Vbeta segments and 13 reverse primers for TCR Jbeta segments was used in the multiplex PCR. Amplification of the CDR3 region of rearranged TCR beta genes was performed with a multiplex PCR assay on genomic DNA. The amplified TCR beta libraries were sequenced on the Illumina HiSeq System as 87-base-pair reads. The original methods were these. In a later analysis, around 80 million unique TCR beta chains were counted across the 650 to 700 repertoires, and some 10 million of these chains were shared by at least two donors. A nearest-neighbor algorithm error-corrected the raw reads and collapsed the reads into unique sequences, merging closely related sequences to remove PCR and sequencing errors. Alignment of CDR3 sequences to IMGT reference sequences was used to assign V, D and J gene segments. Each retained sequence needed at least a six-nucleotide match to both a V gene segment and a J gene segment. A rearrangement counted as productive if the CDR3 had no stop codons and remained in frame with V and J, and every other rearrangement counted as non-productive. CDR3 was defined according to IMGT convention as the region running from the second conserved V-encoded cysteine to the conserved J-encoded phenylalanine. The earlier analysis of some 550 of the donors excluded any sequence lacking an unambiguous match to a single V gene segment. An earlier analysis of fewer than 750 of the donors called V segments functional above 56.7% productive rearrangements and segregating when the between-donor standard deviation exceeded 5%. A statistical classification framework was developed to diagnose cytomegalovirus status using the catalog of TCR beta chain sequences. In a later analysis, V and J genes were assigned by comparing TCR nucleotide sequences against IMGT/GENE-DB human TR gene sequences. The TCRdist pipeline was used in a later analysis to assign CDR3 sequences and most-parsimonious VDJ recombination scenarios. In a later analysis, each TCR beta chain was defined by its CDR3 amino acid sequence together with its V-gene family, and reads without a unique V-gene family were excluded. As a way to deal with suspected cross-contamination and a sequencing artifact, a later analysis dropped hundreds of nucleotide sequences that were highly shared and had low generation probability. A later analysis calculated a clonal expansion index for each public chain from normalized within-repertoire ranks of inferred template counts. In a later analysis, generation probabilities were computed using a VDJ recombination model fitted to out-of-frame rearrangements, and the results were checked against IGoR. Hypergeometric tests were used in a later analysis to score TCR-TCR, TCR-HLA and TCR-CMV co-occurrence, with a repertoire-size bias correction applied to the TCR pairs. In a later analysis, false discovery rates were estimated by permuting HLA or CMV assignments 20 times. In a later analysis, co-occurring TCRs were grouped with DBSCAN, and TCRdist sequence similarity was added when clustering was performed within HLA-allele-positive subsets. For co-occurrence clustering, repertoires with fewer than 30,000 or more than 120,000 public chains were excluded, along with five repertoires with anomalous nucleotide sharing. This is the immuneACCESS table as TCRdb keeps it, with only in-frame sequences that have V and J called. A part of the clones is gone; compared with another copy, unresolved V genes explain less than half, and the rest is unexplained. V and J calls and clone size are given by that table; D and trimming were obtained from the DNA. For this sample the table gives 100,000 to 150,000 clones, of which 15% to 20% were detected only once. The top ten clones comprise about 3.1% of the sample.

The chain joins TRBV5-4 to TRBJ2-3, and 7 bases in between align with TRBD2. This TCR came from a female donor in good health and CMV-seropositive. Sequenced material: PBMCs. The CDR3: CASNLGRGSRTDTQYF. In nucleotides, the sequence is TGTGCCAGCAATTTGGGGAGGGGTAGTCGGACAGATACGCAGTATTTT.